The TCR beta chain under discussion was sequenced for a study of T cells in Graves' hyperthyroidism and ophthalmopathy. This clonotype was recorded at least ten times. Trimming cost V 5 bases and J 6 bases; bases outside gene matches: 11. The CDR3 is 16 residues long. Looked up from germline, CDR1 is MNHNS and CDR2 is SASEGT. It was RNA transcripts that yielded the amplified TCR beta CDR3 regions. In the first-round RT-PCR of the TCR CDR3, the HTBI primer set was used. One entry per CDR3 protein, called by TCRdb with MiXCR from the multiplex PCR reads. The table has about 380,000 distinct CDR3 sequences, roughly 13% seen once. The diagnoses drew upon clinical symptoms, serum thyroxine and TRAb, thyroid ultrasound and orbital computed tomography.

The receptor's source is a man aged 25 to 40 with Graves' hyperthyroidism that later progressed to Graves' ophthalmopathy. What was sequenced was blood. The chain couples TRBV6-1 to TRBJ2-7; 12 nucleotides line up with TRBD1. CDR3 DNA sequence: TGTGCCAGCAGTTACGGTTCCGGGACAGGGGGCAGCGAGCAGTACTTC. Its translation is CASSYGSGTGGSEQYF.